This T cell receptor (beta chain) was profiled in a study of cytomegalovirus exposure and HLA in healthy donors. Study-wide results and limits: Rarity marked most TCR sequences, yet some public TCRs occurred in many donors. Researchers reported in a later analysis that common viral pathogens appeared linked to several top clusters. Across HLA loci, a later analysis found differing TCR association rates, with DRB1 most and HLA-C fewest. Approximately 17,000 TCR beta sequences were associated with HLA alleles at 0.05 false discovery rate in a later analysis.

Of note for this clone: The antigen is not known.

This CDR3 has 13 residues. Trimming took 0 bases from V and 4 from J, leaving 6 bases between them. Germline CDR1 reads SGHTA; CDR2 reads FQGTGA. With 60 Vbeta and 13 Jbeta primers, the PCR was carried out. Here immunoSEQ multiplex PCR was the method, and the copy in TCRdb shows in-frame clones only, minus some. The sample yields about 120,000 clones, about 70% seen once. This receptor was taken from a human donor in good health. The chain carries TRBV7-3 and TRBJ1-1; D gene unclear. Sequenced sample: PBMCs. The CDR3 bases are TGTGCCAGCAGCTTAACCCCTCGCACTGAAGCTTTCTTT. It encodes CASSLTPRTEAFF.